Only a few counts were recorded for the clone carrying this TCR beta chain. This sample was taken from a study of T-cell reconstitution after alpha-beta-depleted transplantation in children. Germline V CDR1 and CDR2: KGHSH, LQKENI. The CDR3 is made up of 15 amino acids. V lost 5 bases and J 1 base, leaving 13 bases between the germline ends. Preparation of the TCRbeta library was carried out with unique molecular identifiers. TCRdb called the PCR reads again in MiXCR, with one record for every CDR3 protein. Here the sample spans about 1,000,000 distinct CDR3 sequences, about 29% being singletons. The receptor was derived from a boy in the first two years of life who had a stem cell transplant for SCID, so the T cells may come from the graft donor. J is TRBJ2-3 and V is TRBV18; D might be TRBD2 (6 bases). Sequenced material: PBMCs, mostly from graft donor cells, taken 360 days after TCRalphabeta/CD19-depleted stem cell transplant. In DNA, the CDR3 is TGTGCCAGCTCAACCGGGGGACCCCGCACAGATACGCAGTATTTT. Amino acid sequence: CASSTGGPRTDTQYF.